This T cell receptor beta chain was recorded in a study of blood T cell repertoires in COVID-19. Study as a whole: Some COVID-19 samples were acute and others convalescent; all came from the United States, Italy and Spain. PBMCs, B-cell-depleted T cells, or T cells provided the cDNA or gDNA that made up the material.

Methods used by the authors: Reference gene primer amplification gave nucleated cell count estimates. Profiled with immunoSEQ multiplex PCR; TCRdb holds only in-frame clones, not every one. D and trimming come from the DNA, and the V and J calls and clone size come from that table. The data show about 360,000 clones, with around nine tenths seen just once and about 7.6% held by the top ten. Seattle patients were enrolled during active infection and followed longitudinally. The sequencing input was peripheral blood. The clonotype comes from a woman aged 55-75 years with COVID-19, enrolled during active disease.

The CDR3 is CASSLVGDSRSYNEQFF. The DNA for the CDR3 is TGTGCCAGCAGCTTGGTCGGTGACTCCCGCTCCTACAATGAGCAGTTCTTC. The gene calls are TRBV5-6 and TRBJ2-1; D unclear. Trimming pared 0 bases from V and 0 bases from J, leaving 13 bases between. Germline V CDR1 and CDR2: SGHDT, YYEEEE. This CDR3 is built from 17 residues.